The sequence of this TCR beta chain was determined in a study of OX40 agonist ivuxolimab in advanced cancers. Study as a whole: A diagnosis of hepatocellular carcinoma, melanoma, renal cell or head and neck cancer was present in dose-escalation patients. Study results and caveats: Certain nonresponding patients likewise had low normalized T-cell clonal expansion. Expanded peripheral T-cell antigen specificity went undetermined.

Concerning this clone itself: Its antigen remains unknown.

Trimming removed 1 base from V and 0 bases from J; junction bases left unmatched: 4. This CDR3 has 17 residues. Germline CDR1 is LNHNV and CDR2 is YYDKDF (reference sequence). Profiling relied on immunoSEQ multiplex PCR, and the TCRdb table lists in-frame clones only, not all of them. The data contain around 72,000 clones, 80% to 90% of them singletons. The sample consisted of CD4+ or CD8+ T cells sorted from blood, taken in a trial of the OX40 agonist ivuxolimab. The sequence was obtained from an adult with an advanced solid tumor such as melanoma, head and neck, liver or kidney cancer. The chain recombines TRBV15 with TRBJ1-5; 9 nucleotides align to TRBD1. CDR3 protein: CATSRGDRVGSNQPQHF. The DNA of the CDR3 is TGTGCCACCAGCAGAGGGGACAGGGTGGGTAGCAATCAGCCCCAGCATTTT.